This T cell receptor beta chain was obtained from a study of Ad26.COV2.S vaccination and SARS-CoV-2 variants (dated by TCRdb to the early 2020s). About the study as a whole: Donors in the vaccine arm were drawn from COV1001, a phase I-IIa trial of Ad26.COV2.S in healthy adults that was multicentre, randomized, double-blind and placebo-controlled. Ad26.COV2.S was administered intramuscularly at 5 x 10^10 or 1 x 10^11 viral particles, either as a single shot or as two shots given 56 days apart. The specificity and breadth of SARS-CoV-2-reactive T cell receptors after Ad26.COV2.S vaccination were assessed by TCRbeta repertoire sequencing. The TCR-sequenced set comprised about 32 samples: around 20 Ad26.COV2.S vaccine recipients, 5 placebo recipients and 8 SARS-CoV-2 convalescent individuals. Trial participants were randomized into five groups of five: low-dose or high-dose Ad26.COV2.S given once or twice, or placebo on both occasions. Blinding of investigators to trial group allocation was maintained during experiments and outcome assessment. Points the paper makes about the study in general: According to the authors, total T cell responses may have been underestimated by the TCR breadth and depth analyses. The study was not powered for comparison of responses between vaccine doses or regimens. Non-spike TCR breadth was comparable between vaccine and placebo recipients, consistent with the vaccine containing only spike. After vaccination, spike-specific CD8+ and CD4+ T cell responses were reported to show substantial breadth. Spike-specific TCR breadth was higher in Ad26.COV2.S recipients than in placebo recipients (P = 0.0014).

Of note for this clone: Its antigen specificity is not known. Base qualities are not recorded, but no much larger clone differs from it by a single base.

This specimen's treatment or condition label, per the study, means: some 20 received Ad26.COV2.S at low or high dose, single or two shots; about 5 received placebo; per-sample allocation not given. For vaccine and placebo recipients, repertoires were sequenced using samples collected on day 63 after the first injection. Between 29 July and 7 August 2020, Cohort 1b enrolled some 25 adults aged 18-55 years at one site in Boston, USA. Ad26.COV2.S consisted of a replication-incompetent adenovirus type 26 vector by which a prefusion-stabilized SARS-CoV-2 spike protein from the original Wuhan strain was expressed. The junction shows trimming of 1 base on V and 5 bases on J, and the gene matches do not reach 8 bases of it. From the cysteine up to the phenylalanine, the CDR3 has a length of 15 residues. This entry keeps only the CDR3 DNA: 45 bases, framed from base 1. From the germline V gene (reference sequence), CDR1 is SGHNT and CDR2 is YYREEE.

The immunoSEQ Assay was the method used to sequence TCRbeta CDR3 regions. After extraction, genomic DNA underwent amplification by bias-controlled multiplex PCR, followed by high-throughput sequencing. The authors' pipeline ran thus. To quantify the absolute abundance of every unique TCRbeta CDR3 region, sequences were collapsed and filtered. Usable DNA was measured by amplifying reference genes present in all nucleated cells, and TCRbeta template counts were normalized to that usable DNA to estimate T cell fraction. Repertoire TCRs were annotated as SARS-CoV-2-specific when V gene, CDR3 amino acid sequence and J gene were exactly matched to a known reactive TCR set. MIRA supplied the reference SARS-CoV-2 TCR set, which was filtered for enrichment in COVID-19-positive ImmuneCODE repertoires so that public or cross-reactive TCRs were removed. Using the MIRA antigens, annotated TCRs were further analysed by specific ORF or by position within an ORF. Depth was the summed frequency of annotated unique rearrangements, while breadth was defined as annotated unique rearrangements over total unique productive rearrangements. Two-sided Wilcoxon rank-sum tests were used to compare TCR breadth between groups. The table comes from immuneACCESS by way of TCRdb, which keeps in-frame sequences with V and J called. Part of the clones is missing from these tables; in studies checked, under half for an unresolved V gene and the rest for unknown reasons. The V and J calls and the clone size are those of that table, but D and trimming were determined from the DNA. Across this sample there are hundreds of thousands of clones, with roughly 90% seen only once. The ten top clones hold approximately 1.5% of the sample.

Sequencing used peripheral blood, obtained in a trial of Ad26.COV2.S vaccine versus placebo. The receptor was isolated from a person between 18 and 65 years old who received the Ad26.COV2.S COVID-19 vaccine or a placebo. This chain is built from TRBV5-4 and TRBJ2-7; the central 8 bases match TRBD1. The CDR3 reads as follows: CASSLRAGGGDEQYF. Read as DNA, the sequence is TGTGCCAGCAGCTTGCGGGCAGGGGGCGGGGACGAGCAGTACTTC. With the rest looked up from the reference TRBV5-4 and TRBJ2-7 genes rather than sequenced, the full variable domain is ETGVTQSPTHLIKTRGQQVTLRCSSQSGHNTVSWYQQALGQGPQFIFQYYREEENGRGNFPPRFSGLQFPNYSSELNVNALELDDSALYLCASSLRAGGGDEQYFGPGTRLTVT.